These 3 T cell receptor beta chains share one sample of origin, sequenced in a study of lymphopenia after photon versus proton radiotherapy. Assay used: immunoSEQ multiplex PCR; TCRdb lists only in-frame clones, some missing. In the table there are some 27,000 clones, approximately 90% of which are singletons. The sequenced sample was peripheral blood, obtained from a patient treated with proton-based radiotherapy. The receptors here all came from a woman in her sixties with cholangiocarcinoma. Some clones in this sample may be carry-over from other donors' samples.

The rearrangement links TRBV6-1 to TRBJ2-2, with a possible D match to TRBD1 (5 bases). The V gene lost 7 bases and the J gene lost 4 bases, with 13 bases spanning the gap. Germline lookup yields CDR1 MNHNS and CDR2 SASEGT. The CDR3 is made up of 14 amino acids. CDR3 nucleotides: TGTGCCAGCAAAGACCAGGGCTTCACCGGGGAGCTGTTTTTT. Translating it yields CASKDQGFTGELFF.

This clone has only one observation. The V and J genes are TRBV5-6 and TRBJ2-3; 11 bases match TRBD2. The CDR3 runs 15 residues. Losses at the gene ends were 2 bases for V and 5 bases for J; bases not matched to a gene: 4. CDR1 is SGHDT and CDR2 is YYEEEE in the germline V gene. The CDR3 DNA reads as TGTGCCAGCAGCTTCATTAGCGGGGGGGTAGATACGCAGTATTTT. It codes for CASSFISGGVDTQYF. Using reference TRBV5-6 and TRBJ2-3 for the parts outside the CDR3, the full variable domain is DAGVTQSPTHLIKTRGQQVTLRCSPKSGHDTVSWYQQALGQGPQFIFQYYEEEERQRGNFPDRFSGHQFPNYSSELNVNALLLGDSALYLCASSFISGGVDTQYFGPGTRLTVL.

The rearrangement links TRBV5-1 to TRBJ1-2; D is unclear. The CDR3 totals 13 residues. CDR1 is SGHRS, CDR2 YFSETQ, per germline. V lost 4 bases and J 8 bases, leaving 15 bases between the germline ends. The DNA of the CDR3 is TGCGCCAGCAGCGCGGACGGGAGATACGGCTACACCTTC. Protein sequence: CASSADGRYGYTF.